This T cell receptor beta chain was captured by sequencing in a study of T cell repertoires in ileal Crohn's disease. Time point in this sample: inflamed ileum from the surgical specimen. Patients were adults with ileal or ileocolonic Crohn's disease needing resection. V lost 0 bases and J lost 2, with 6 bases in between. The length of the CDR3 is 14 residues. The germline CDR1 and CDR2 sequences are SGHRS and YFSETQ. Produced via immunoSEQ multiplex PCR; TCRdb's table is partial and in-frame only. Of around 11,000 clones in the sample, roughly 87% were seen once. As concerns this clone: Antigen specificity is unknown.

Study results and caveats: Every patient over 26.8% clonality showed endoscopic recurrence.

This chain joins TRBV5-1 and TRBJ1-5; D gene ambiguous. The sample comprised ileal tissue. The sequence was obtained from an adult with Crohn's disease. The CDR3 DNA reads as TGCGCCAGCAGCTTGGGGGATGGCAATCAGCCCCAGCATTTT. Translated, it gives CASSLGDGNQPQHF.